These 4 T cell receptor beta chains share one sample of origin, sequenced in a study of beta chain features in type 1 diabetes. Regarding the study as a whole: Significant though moderate, a shortening of TCRB CDR3s appeared in all four CD4+ subsets of Type 1 diabetes patients.

Expressed TCRB transcripts were sequenced because the isolated RNA had all been reverse transcribed beforehand. Clones were sequenced by immunoSEQ multiplex PCR, and TCRdb holds only the in-frame ones, with some missing. The profile covers some 160,000 clones, with 9% appearing a single time and under 0.75% taken by the ten largest. These receptors' antigens are unknown. What was sequenced was central memory CD4+ T cells from blood. Source of these receptors: a woman aged 25 to 39 with type 1 diabetes.

The rearrangement links TRBV18 to TRBJ2-7; D is possibly TRBD2 (5 bases). Germline V gives CDR1 KGHSH, CDR2 LQKENI. The V end was cut by 3 bases, the J end by 7 bases, with 13 bases between. The CDR3 totals 13 residues. CDR3 coding DNA: TGTGCCAGCTCACCCATAGAGGGCTGGGAGCAGTACTTC. Its protein product is CASSPIEGWEQYF.

This chain joins TRBV15 and TRBJ2-1; the D gene is possibly TRBD1 (5 bases). This CDR3 has 14 residues. Looked up from germline, CDR1 is LNHNV and CDR2 is YYDKDF (reference sequence). The V and J ends lost 5 bases and 3 bases respectively, with 11 bases between them. The CDR3 DNA reads as TGTGCCACCAGCCGTGCAGGGCTCTACAATGAGCAGTTCTTC. This sequence encodes CATSRAGLYNEQFF.

This rearrangement joins TRBV29-1 to TRBJ1-2; the D is unclear. Germline V gene lookup returns CDR1 SQVTM and CDR2 ANQGSEA. The CDR3 is 12 amino acids. Deletions cut 2 bases from V and 7 bases from J, with 11 bases between. This CDR3 is CSVEMWEGGYTF. CDR3 sequence (DNA): TGCAGCGTTGAAATGTGGGAGGGTGGCTACACCTTC.

The rearrangement uses TRBV7-9 and TRBJ2-6, with no clear D. V lost 6 bases and J lost 4, with 7 bases in between. The CDR3 totals 13 residues. Germline V CDR1 and CDR2: SEHNR, FQNEAQ (reference sequence). CDR3 nucleotide sequence: TGTGCCAGCAGTAAGACAGGGGCCAACGTCCTGACTTTC. Its protein is CASSKTGANVLTF.